This T cell receptor (beta chain) was recorded in a study of hypomethylating agent response in myelodysplastic syndrome. Study results and caveats: After hypomethylating agent treatment, diversity and clonality showed no significant change, overall or by response.

A remark on this clone: Its antigen is as yet unknown.

This CDR3 spans 17 amino acids. Deletions cut 3 bases from V and 5 bases from J, with 21 bases between. Germline V gives CDR1 SNHLY, CDR2 FYNNEI. The method was immunoSEQ multiplex PCR; TCRdb's version includes in-frame clones alone and lacks a portion of them. The sample shows around 2,700 clones, 82% of them seen only once. The source of this sequence is a human donor with myelodysplastic syndrome. The genes are TRBV2 and TRBJ2-3, with TRBD2 as a possible D gene (6 bases). The source material was bone marrow, sampled before or after starting hypomethylating agent treatment for myelodysplastic syndrome (not recorded which). The CDR3 loop is CASSDSFTSSLGDTQYF. DNA for the CDR3: TGTGCCAGCAGTGACTCCTTCACTAGCTCCCTGGGAGATACGCAGTATTTT.